These 19 T cell receptor beta chains originate from one sample sequenced in a study of T cells in localized non-small cell lung cancer. Using immunoSEQ multiplex PCR, the repertoire was profiled, and TCRdb retains in-frame clones only, with some absent. The sample records some 78,000 clones, approximately 85% being singletons. The input for sequencing was peripheral blood, taken before any cancer treatment. These receptor sequences come from a man between 40 and 70 years old with stage I lung adenocarcinoma.

Ten or more counts support this clone. At the DNA level, this CDR3 is encoded by other sequences in the same sample as well. The chain has TRBV29-1 and TRBJ2-3; possibly TRBD2 for D (6 bases). The ends were cut back, 4 bases at V and 3 bases at J, with 14 bases in the middle. Looked up from germline, CDR1 is SQVTM and CDR2 is ANQGSEA. This CDR3 contains 14 residues. The CDR3 DNA is TGCAGCGTTGTCCGGCGGAGGGGAACAGATACGCAGTATTTT. Its translation is CSVVRRRGTDTQYF.

The chain links TRBV13 to TRBJ2-5; 10 bases line up with TRBD2. This CDR3 region has 17 residues. Trimming removed 4 bases from V and 5 bases from J; junction bases left unmatched: 13. Germline V gene data show CDR1 as PRHDT and CDR2 as FYEKMQ (reference sequence). CDR3: CASSSSGAGGQRETQYF. The DNA of the CDR3 is TGTGCCAGCAGCTCCTCCGGAGCGGGGGGGCAAAGGGAGACCCAGTACTTC. Full variable domain (missing parts from reference TRBV13 and TRBJ2-5): AAGVIQSPRHLIKEKRETATLKCYPIPRHDTVYWYQQGPGQDPQFLISFYEKMQSDKGSIPDRFSAQQFSDYHSELNMSSLELGDSALYFCASSSSGAGGQRETQYFGPGTRLLVL.

The CDR3 loop is CASSLDGTGGTGNTIYF. CDR3 DNA sequence: TGTGCCAGCAGCTTAGATGGGACAGGGGGCACTGGAAACACCATATATTTT. The chain links TRBV7-2 to TRBJ1-3; TRBD1 matches 12 bases. Germline V gene sequence: CDR1 SGHTA, CDR2 FQGNSA. The CDR3 runs to 17 residues. J lost 2 bases, V lost 1 base, and 3 bases had no gene match.

The V and J genes are TRBV11-3 and TRBJ2-2; 8 bases are a match to TRBD2. CDR1 and CDR2 (germline): SGHNT, YENEEA. The CDR3 is made up of 20 amino acids. V was pared by 5 bases and J by 1 base, with 18 bases of the junction left unmatched. The CDR3, as DNA: TGTGCCAGCAGCCCCCGTCCAGGCGGGAGGATGACTCTGAACACCGGGGAGCTGTTTTTT. Amino acid sequence: CASSPRPGGRMTLNTGELFF. The full variable domain, with the rest looked up from reference TRBV11-3 and TRBJ2-2, is EAGVVQSPRYKIIEKKQPVAFWCNPISGHNTLYWYLQNLGQGPELLIRYENEEAVDDSQLPKDRFSAERLKGVDSTLKIQPAELGDSAVYLCASSPRPGGRMTLNTGELFFGEGSRLTVL.

A single count supports this clone. This rearrangement joins TRBV5-4 to TRBJ2-2; no clear D gene. Between the trimmed V and J ends, which lost 0 bases and 10 bases, there was a span of 7 bases. Per germline, CDR1 SGHNT and CDR2 YYREEE (reference sequence). There are 12 residues in the CDR3. CDR3 region: CASSLGGSELFF. CDR3 bases: TGTGCCAGCAGCTTGGGGGGTTCGGAGCTGTTTTTT.

Here the CDR3 DNA reads TGTGCCAGCAGGACCCCCGTTACGGAGACCCAGTACTTC. Translated: CASRTPVTETQYF. The V gene is TRBV28, the J gene TRBJ2-5; D gene ambiguous. The length of the CDR3 is 13 residues. CDR1 MDHEN and CDR2 SYDVKM come from the germline V gene. V was trimmed by 6 bases and J by 5 bases, leaving 13 bases between them.

The gene calls are TRBV4-1 and TRBJ2-5; possibly TRBD2 for D (5 bases). The CDR3 contains 16 residues. Per germline, CDR1 MGHRA and CDR2 YSYEKL. V shed 4 bases and J shed 5 bases, with 20 bases lying between them. The CDR3 DNA reads as TGCGCCAGCAGCCGAACAGCGGCAAACTCGGAGGAGACCCAGTACTTC. Its protein is CASSRTAANSEETQYF.

The chain joins TRBV4-2 to TRBJ2-5, with 8 bases that match TRBD2. The CDR3 is 18 residues long. After removal of 0 bases from V and 5 bases from J, the junction contained 14 bases not matched to a gene. Germline CDR1 and CDR2: LGHNA and YNFKEQ. This CDR3 is CASSQDDTAGDTRETQYF. As DNA, the CDR3 is TGTGCCAGCAGCCAAGATGATACAGCGGGGGACACCCGGGAGACCCAGTACTTC.

The chain links TRBV7-2 to TRBJ2-2, with 10 bases lining up with TRBD2. Trimming took 6 bases from V and 5 from J; bases not matched to a gene: 6. Per the germline V gene, CDR1 is SGHTA and CDR2 is FQGNSA. CDR3 size: 15 residues. Here the CDR3 reads CASRSSGRVTGELFF. CDR3 nucleotide sequence: TGTGCCAGCAGATCCAGCGGGAGGGTAACCGGGGAGCTGTTTTTT.

This rearrangement joins TRBV7-2 to TRBJ1-5, with unresolved D. Trimming left V 3 bases short and J 3 bases short, with 9 bases between. The CDR3 length is 14 residues. Per germline, CDR1 SGHTA and CDR2 FQGNSA. In DNA, the CDR3 is TGTGCCAGCAGCTTCCTTGGGGTCAATCAGCCCCAGCATTTT. Translation gives CASSFLGVNQPQHF.

The gene calls are TRBV19 and TRBJ2-7, with D perhaps given as TRBD1 or TRBD2 (6 bases each). Germline V gives CDR1 LNHDA, CDR2 SQIVND (reference sequence). The CDR3 spans 14 residues. V lost 6 bases, J lost 2 bases, and 14 bases lay in between. The CDR3 here is CASRGLGGTYEQYF. The CDR3 DNA follows: TGTGCCAGTAGGGGCCTGGGGGGCACCTACGAGCAGTACTTC.

The genes are TRBV18 and TRBJ2-5; D possibly matches TRBD1 or TRBD2 (5 bases each). With 1 base removed from V and 4 bases from J, the gap between germline ends came to 7 bases. Germline loops: CDR1 KGHSH, CDR2 LQKENI. The CDR3 consists of 13 residues. CDR3 sequence reads: CASSPRDVETQYF. CDR3 sequence (DNA): TGTGCCAGCTCACCACGGGACGTAGAGACCCAGTACTTC.

The chain joins TRBV7-9 to TRBJ2-3; D not resolved. The CDR3 runs 14 residues. The germline gives CDR1 SEHNR, CDR2 FQNEAQ (reference sequence). Trimming cost V 1 base and J 2 bases, with 7 bases left between them. The CDR3 sequence: CASSLDRPTDTQYF. Written as DNA, the CDR3 is TGTGCCAGCAGCTTAGATAGGCCCACAGATACGCAGTATTTT.

The chain couples TRBV18 to TRBJ2-2; perhaps TRBD2 as D (5 bases). V was clipped by 4 bases and J by 0 bases, with 6 bases between them. CDR1 is KGHSH, CDR2 LQKENI, per germline. The CDR3 has 14 residues. The CDR3 protein is CASSRETNTGELFF. CDR3 nucleotides: TGTGCCAGCTCACGGGAGACGAACACCGGGGAGCTGTTTTTT.

This chain connects TRBV19 to TRBJ2-6, with D maybe TRBD2 (6 bases). CDR3 size: 15 residues. The V gene lost 6 bases and the J gene lost 4 bases, with 13 bases spanning the gap. In germline, CDR1 is LNHDA, CDR2 SQIVND (reference sequence). The CDR3: CASREGSSGANVLTF. In DNA, the CDR3 is TGTGCCAGTAGGGAGGGGTCGTCCGGGGCCAACGTCCTGACTTTC.

V usage is TRBV27 and J usage is TRBJ1-2; a possible D gene is TRBD1 (5 bases). Germline V gene sequence: CDR1 MNHEY, CDR2 SMNVEV (reference sequence). This CDR3 spans 17 amino acids. V lost 4 bases to trimming and J lost 6 bases, with 24 bases between them. The CDR3 sequence: CASSSGGPGIGGDGYTF. CDR3 DNA sequence: TGTGCCAGCAGTTCCGGAGGTCCGGGAATTGGGGGGGATGGCTACACCTTC.

The chain joins TRBV2 to TRBJ1-3; D is unresolved. Trimming removed 7 bases at V and 0 bases at J, with 7 bases between. The CDR3 runs 13 residues. Germline V gene data show CDR1 as SNHLY and CDR2 as FYNNEI. The DNA for the CDR3 is TGTGCCAGCACAACGAACTCTGGAAACACCATATATTTT. It encodes CASTTNSGNTIYF.

CDR3 sequence: CASSSVGGGTYNEQFF. CDR3 sequence (DNA): TGTGCCAGCAGTTCAGTCGGGGGAGGCACCTACAATGAGCAGTTCTTC. V usage is TRBV28 and J usage is TRBJ2-1, with TRBD2 as a possible D gene (6 bases). Germline CDR1 reads MDHEN; CDR2 reads SYDVKM. V shed 4 bases and J shed 2 bases, with 15 bases lying between them. The CDR3 contains 16 residues.

V gene TRBV29-1 combines with J gene TRBJ2-1; 9 nucleotides align to TRBD1. Germline CDR1 is SQVTM and CDR2 is ANQGSEA. The CDR3 is made up of 20 amino acids. V shed 4 bases, J shed 3 bases, and the junction held 22 bases outside the gene matches. CDR3 nucleotides: TGCAGCGTTGCGGGCCCTGCGGGAGTCGCCCGACAGGGGGACTACAATGAGCAGTTCTTC. It codes for CSVAGPAGVARQGDYNEQFF.